Presented here are 26 T cell receptor beta chains from one specimen sequenced in a study of T cells in Graves' hyperthyroidism and ophthalmopathy. What was amplified from RNA transcripts were TCR beta CDR3 regions. With the HTBI primer set, the TCR CDR3 went through a first round of RT-PCR. TCRdb re-derived calls from the multiplex PCR reads in MiXCR, one entry per CDR3 protein. The sample carries 400,000 to 600,000 distinct CDR3 sequences, less than 25% recorded once. Sequencing was carried out using blood. The receptors originated from a man aged 18 to 30 with Graves' hyperthyroidism.

This clonotype has ten or more counts. CDR3 bases: TGTGCCTGGGGGGAGTGGGACAGTTCCTACGAGCAGTACTTC. Translation: CAWGEWDSSYEQYF. V gene TRBV30 combines with J gene TRBJ2-7, with TRBD1 identical over 7 bases. The CDR3 consists of 14 residues. Germline V lookup: CDR1 GTSNPN, CDR2 SVGIG (reference sequence). Unmatched junction bases numbered 8, after V lost 5 bases and J lost 1 base.

This clonotype was picked up many times. The chain employs TRBV5-1 and TRBJ2-5; 15 bases agree with TRBD2. Germline CDR1 SGHRS, CDR2 YFSETQ. This CDR3 is built from 17 residues. Trimming cost V 4 bases and J 5 bases; bases outside gene matches: 9. As DNA, the CDR3 is TGCGCCAGCAGCCGGTGGACTAGCGGGGGGGTAGAGGAGACCCAGTACTTC. Translated: CASSRWTSGGVEETQYF.

This clonotype was seen many times. The chain carries TRBV25-1 and TRBJ1-2; 9 bases are shared with TRBD1. Germline assignment: CDR1 MGHDK and CDR2 SYGVNS. CDR3 length: 15 amino acids. The V and J ends lost 5 bases and 8 bases, in that order; junction bases with no gene match: 12. The CDR3 region has the DNA TGTGCCAGCAGTTTTACAGGGGGCGCGCTCAGGGGCTACACCTTC. Its protein product is CASSFTGGALRGYTF.

This clonotype was picked up many times. The CDR3 nucleotides are TGTGCCACCAGCCCCGGGACGGTCTCCTACGAGCAGTACTTC. Protein: CATSPGTVSYEQYF. The V and J genes are TRBV24-1 and TRBJ2-7; D assignment may be TRBD1 or TRBD2 (5 bases each). V shed 7 bases and J shed 0 bases, with 12 bases lying between them. CDR1 is KGHDR, CDR2 SFDVKD, per germline. The CDR3 runs to 14 residues.

The chain carries TRBV19 and TRBJ2-5; TRBD2 aligns across 11 bases. The V gene's germline CDR1 is LNHDA and CDR2 SQIVND (reference sequence). V shed 4 bases and J 3 bases; nucleotides not matched to a gene: 7. This CDR3 has 16 residues. The CDR3 sequence: CASSRGTLAGEETQYF. CDR3 coding DNA: TGTGCCAGTAGTAGGGGAACACTAGCGGGAGAAGAGACCCAGTACTTC. The full variable domain, rest sourced from reference TRBV19 and TRBJ2-5, is DGGITQSPKYLFRKEGQNVTLSCEQNLNHDAMYWYRQDPGQGLRLIYYSQIVNDFQKGDIAEGYSVSREKKESFPLTVTSAQKNPTAFYLCASSRGTLAGEETQYFGPGTRLLVL.

The rearrangement joins TRBV6-1 to TRBJ1-2, with D hard to call. The CDR3 contains 13 residues. Trimming cost V 9 bases and J 8 bases, with 19 bases left between them. CDR1 and CDR2 (germline): MNHNS, SASEGT. CDR3 amino acids: CASIRSGAAGYTF. CDR3 DNA: TGTGCCAGTATACGCTCGGGCGCCGCGGGCTACACCTTC.

This clonotype has a count of ten or more. This chain joins TRBV28 and TRBJ1-5; possible D gene TRBD1, 5 bases. CDR3 length: 13 amino acids. Trimming removed 6 bases from V and 7 bases from J, with 13 bases in between. From germline, CDR1 is MDHEN and CDR2 SYDVKM. The CDR3 DNA is TGTGCCAGCAGACCTGGGGAGGGGCAGCCCCAGCATTTT. Protein product: CASRPGEGQPQHF.

The rearrangement uses TRBV6-1 and TRBJ1-2, with D possibly TRBD1 on 5 matching bases. The CDR3 loop spans 12 amino acids. CDR1 is MNHNS and CDR2 is SASEGT in the germline V gene. Trimming stripped 10 bases from V and 5 bases from J, with 14 bases between. CDR3 protein: CAMGQYDYGYTF. CDR3 sequence (DNA): TGTGCCATGGGGCAGTACGATTATGGCTACACCTTC.

This clonotype was seen repeatedly, ten times or more. The chain employs TRBV6-1 and TRBJ1-2; D remains ambiguous. Trimming pared 5 bases from V and 4 bases from J, leaving 5 bases between. The germline gives CDR1 MNHNS, CDR2 SASEGT. There are 11 residues in the CDR3. The CDR3, as DNA: TGTGCCAGCAGTACACTCTATGGCTACACCTTC. Translation gives CASSTLYGYTF.

This clonotype came up many times. The genes are TRBV20-1 and TRBJ1-2; D unresolved. The CDR3 totals 12 residues. V was clipped by 3 bases and J by 1 base, with 6 bases between them. Germline CDR1 DFQATT, CDR2 SNEGSKA (reference sequence). The CDR3 loop reads CSASGSNYGYTF. In DNA, the CDR3 is TGCAGTGCTAGTGGGAGTAACTATGGCTACACCTTC.

The chain joins TRBV15 to TRBJ2-7; TRBD2 might be the D (6 bases). CDR3 length: 15 residues. The V gene lost 1 base and the J gene lost 4 bases, with 14 bases spanning the gap. Germline V gene lookup returns CDR1 LNHNV and CDR2 YYDKDF (reference sequence). CDR3 region: CATSRVSGLSYEQYF. CDR3 in DNA: TGTGCCACCAGCAGAGTCTCCGGACTATCTTACGAGCAGTACTTC.

This clonotype has a handful of counts. V usage is TRBV30 and J usage is TRBJ1-2, with unresolved D. The V and J ends lost 2 bases and 6 bases respectively, with 19 bases between them. This CDR3 is 15 amino acids long. CDR1 and CDR2 from the germline V gene are GTSNPN and SVGIG (reference sequence). CDR3 coding DNA: TGTGCCTGGAGTCTTGGAGGGATATTAAACAATGGCTACACCTTC. Amino acid sequence: CAWSLGGILNNGYTF. Full variable domain (rest looked up from reference TRBV30 and TRBJ1-2): SQTIHQWPATLVQPVGSPLSLECTVEGTSNPNLYWYRQAAGRGLQLLFYSVGIGQISSEVPQNLSASRPQDRQFILSSKKLLLSDSGFYLCAWSLGGILNNGYTFGSGTRLTVV.

J is TRBJ1-1 and V is TRBV7-8, with TRBD1 as a possible D gene (6 bases). Trimming took off 2 bases at V and 5 bases at J, with 9 bases between the two ends. This CDR3 has 13 amino acids. Germline V lookup: CDR1 SGHVS, CDR2 FQNEAQ. The CDR3 spells CASSLITGTEAFF. The CDR3 bases are TGTGCCAGCAGCTTAATAACAGGGACTGAAGCTTTCTTT.

This clonotype was seen at least ten times. This chain connects TRBV6-1 to TRBJ1-2, with a tentative D call TRBD1 (5 bases). The germline CDR1 and CDR2 sequences are MNHNS and SASEGT. The CDR3 totals 14 residues. The CDR3 nucleotides are TGTGCTTCCTCGGGGGGATTGCGCGACTATGGCTACACCTTC. Its protein is CASSGGLRDYGYTF.

This clonotype was recorded at least ten times. The V call is TRBV6-5, the J call TRBJ1-1; 11 nucleotides match TRBD1. The germline V gene encodes CDR1 MNHEY and CDR2 SVGAGI. CDR3 length: 17 residues. With 4 bases clipped from V and 5 bases from J, the junction kept 12 bases outside the gene matches. The CDR3 bases are TGTGCCAGCAGTTCCAACCCTGGACAGGGGGCGGGAACTGAAGCTTTCTTT. This encodes CASSSNPGQGAGTEAFF.

This clonotype was detected only a few times. This may be a read error: a much more frequent sequence differs by one nucleotide. This chain links TRBV6-1 with TRBJ2-5, with 7 bases fitting TRBD1. This CDR3 has 17 amino acids. In germline, CDR1 is MNHNS, CDR2 SASEGT. The CDR3 sequence: CASAKEGPGGVRETKYF. The CDR3 coding sequence is TGTGCCAGCGCCAAGGAAGGGCCAGGGGGAGTAAGGGAGACCAAGTACTTC.

The table lists this clonotype with many counts. This sequence joins TRBV2 and TRBJ1-2; D remains ambiguous. CDR1 and CDR2 from the germline V gene are SNHLY and FYNNEI. This CDR3 region has 13 residues. Trimming removed 6 bases at V and 7 bases at J, with 15 bases between. Written as DNA, the CDR3 is TGTGCCAGCAGCACGGGCCTACTAAGTGGCTACACCTTC. This sequence encodes CASSTGLLSGYTF.

The chain combines TRBV12-3 or TRBV12-4 with TRBJ2-7; TRBD1 is a possible D gene (5 bases). Trimming shortened V by 0 bases and J by 7 bases, and 13 bases separated the two germline ends. The CDR3 runs 14 residues. The DNA of the CDR3 is TGTGCCAGCAGTTTAGCGGGGCAGCTTGGAGAGCAGTACTTC. This gives the protein CASSLAGQLGEQYF.

At least ten counts were recorded for this clonotype. This rearrangement joins TRBV6-1 to TRBJ2-7, with D perhaps given as TRBD1 or TRBD2 (6 bases each). The V end was cut by 3 bases, the J end by 2 bases, with 14 bases between. Germline V gene sequence: CDR1 MNHNS, CDR2 SASEGT. This CDR3 spans 15 amino acids. The CDR3 loop reads CASSDVGGPTYEQYF. CDR3 in DNA: TGTGCCAGCAGTGATGTAGGGGGGCCGACCTACGAGCAGTACTTC.

At least ten counts were recorded for this clonotype. This chain links TRBV6-1 with TRBJ1-1, with a possible D match to TRBD1 (6 bases). Trimming stripped 8 bases from V and 4 bases from J, with 17 bases between. The CDR3 has 14 residues. The germline V gene encodes CDR1 MNHNS and CDR2 SASEGT. Written as DNA, the CDR3 is TGTGCCAGCGTGTCCTTGGGGGGCCGCACTGAAGCTTTCTTT. As protein: CASVSLGGRTEAFF.

The chain employs TRBV6-1 and TRBJ2-6; the D gene is possibly TRBD1 (6 bases). Germline V CDR1 and CDR2: MNHNS, SASEGT. V was shortened by 3 bases and J by 1 base, with 22 bases between the two germline ends. This CDR3 spans 20 amino acids. The CDR3 is CASSESRGRGWKSGANVLTF. CDR3 in DNA: TGTGCCAGCAGTGAGAGTAGGGGCAGGGGCTGGAAATCTGGGGCCAACGTCCTGACTTTC.

This clonotype was detected a few times. This chain connects TRBV4-1 to TRBJ2-2; the D gene is possibly TRBD2 (6 bases). Trimming removed 0 bases at V and 7 bases at J, with 12 bases between. This CDR3 has 15 amino acids. The germline V gene encodes CDR1 MGHRA and CDR2 YSYEKL. For the CDR3, the DNA is TGCGCCAGCAGCCAAGATGGGGCTAGCGTCGGGGAGCTGTTTTTT. This translates into CASSQDGASVGELFF.

This clonotype occurred many times. The V and J genes are TRBV12-3 or TRBV12-4 and TRBJ1-2; D not certain. This CDR3 is built from 13 residues. V was cut by 2 bases and J by 6 bases, with 10 bases left in between. DNA of the CDR3: TGTGCCAGCAGTTTAAATAGGATGCATGGCTACACCTTC. Its protein is CASSLNRMHGYTF.

This clonotype was detected ten times or more. The chain is built from TRBV6-5 and TRBJ1-1; D gene uncertain. This CDR3 spans 12 amino acids. CDR1 and CDR2 (germline): MNHEY, SVGAGI. Trimming removed 3 bases from V and 8 bases from J, with 10 bases in between. CDR3 nucleotides: TGTGCCAGCAGTTATGGTACCTCCGAAGCTTTCTTT. Protein: CASSYGTSEAFF.

The J gene is TRBJ1-2, the V gene TRBV19; 8 bases are shared with TRBD1. This CDR3 spans 14 amino acids. Germline CDR1 is LNHDA and CDR2 is SQIVND (reference sequence). With 8 bases clipped from V and 4 bases from J, the junction kept 9 bases outside the gene matches. Here the CDR3 DNA reads TGTGCCAGTTCAGGGCACAGGGGGACCTATGGCTACACCTTC. Its translation: CASSGHRGTYGYTF.

This clonotype was observed many times. The chain is built from TRBV28 and TRBJ2-7, with 8 bases aligning to TRBD2. Germline assignment: CDR1 MDHEN and CDR2 SYDVKM. The length of the CDR3 is 13 residues. With 8 bases clipped from V and 0 bases from J, the junction kept 3 bases outside the gene matches. CDR3 DNA sequence: TGTGCCAGCCAGCGGGGGAGCTCCTACGAGCAGTACTTC. Protein product: CASQRGSSYEQYF.